This is a list of T cell receptor beta chains from one sample in a study of CD8 T cells in ankylosing spondylitis. TCRdb used MiXCR to reprocess the 5' RACE reads, holding one entry per CDR3 protein. This table has about 220,000 distinct CDR3 sequences, more than 5.5% appearing once. The sample consisted of blood, either unsorted or a sorted T cell fraction (not recorded which). All receptors come from a male donor with ankylosing spondylitis. CDR3s leave out the opening cysteine and the closing phenylalanine or tryptophan. Each record gives: J gene, V gene, clone size, CDR3 protein. A clone size is listed for some rows: how often the clone was seen (once, few, many), or a class if it is expanded.

>TRBJ1-5|TRBV7-9|many
ASSRGYGQPQH
>TRBJ2-5|TRBV7-2|NA
ASSPPSGSKETQY
>TRBJ2-1|TRBV4-2|many
ASSLNSGSSYNEQF
>TRBJ2-7|TRBV20-1|few
SARALAAQTYEQY
>TRBJ1-1|TRBV6-2/TRBV6-3|few
ASSYPPPDRESDTEAF
>TRBJ2-1|TRBV20-1|NA
SARVVAGRNEQF
>TRBJ1-2|TRBV7-8|many
ASSPNDRFNYGYT
>TRBJ2-2|TRBV7-2|NA
ASSLVAGGATGELF
>TRBJ2-7|TRBV5-1|NA
ASAEGGAHYEQY
>TRBJ1-1|TRBV7-9|few
ASSLPTLNTEAF
>TRBJ2-7|TRBV7-9|many
ASSERTGGGYEQY